This entry concerns a single T cell receptor beta chain. Data came from immunoSEQ multiplex PCR; TCRdb stores just in-frame clones and leaves some out. The table has some 340,000 clones, under 85% seen once. This record belongs to a study of blood T cell repertoires in COVID-19. With 5 bases removed from V and 2 bases from J, the gap between germline ends came to 13 bases. CDR1 is MNHEY, CDR2 SMNVEV, per germline (reference sequence). There are 16 residues in the CDR3. Clinical histories supplied by participants themselves formed the basis of cohort assignment. The V gene is TRBV27, the J gene TRBJ2-6; TRBD1 might be the D (5 bases). The TCR was taken from a woman between 50 and 59 years old who had recovered from COVID-19. Sequenced material: PBMCs or T cells enriched from blood (not recorded which). The CDR3 sequence: CASSQQTGTGANVLTF. The CDR3 DNA follows: TGTGCCAGCAGTCAACAAACAGGTACTGGGGCCAACGTCCTGACTTTC.